This T cell receptor beta chain is drawn from a study of blood T cell repertoires in COVID-19. About the research overall: From the United States, Italy and Spain came samples of acute and convalescent COVID-19.

The CDR3 is made up of 16 amino acids. Germline CDR1 and CDR2: SGHNT and YENEEA. V shed 3 bases and J 5 bases; nucleotides not matched to a gene: 12. The repertoire was sequenced with immunoSEQ multiplex PCR; TCRdb's copy has only in-frame clones and lacks some. The sample carries roughly 120,000 clones, approximately 80% recorded once. The clonotype originates from a man in his sixties or seventies with acute or convalescent COVID-19. Sequencing used peripheral blood. This sequence joins TRBV11-3 and TRBJ2-5; TRBD1 matches at 7 bases. CDR3 amino acids: CASSFISGGDLETQYF. The CDR3 region has the DNA TGTGCCAGCAGCTTCATCTCAGGGGGAGACTTGGAGACCCAGTACTTC.